The clone carrying this TCR beta chain has at least ten counts. As yet, its antigen is unknown. These data come from a study of post-analysis software for immune sequencing data. Study at large: Clinical courses comprised relapsing-remitting, secondary progressive and progressive-relapsing multiple sclerosis. Study-level points and caveats: There were about five TRBV segments more frequent in patients than controls, and TRBV5-6, TRBV5-1 and TRBV20-1 were among them. Significantly decreased normalized Chao1 diversity was recorded for multiple sclerosis patients relative to controls. Strong same-batch co-clustering of samples appeared with F measure clustering.

Germline V CDR1 and CDR2: DFQATT, SNEGSKA (reference sequence). The CDR3 runs to 15 residues. The ends were cut back, 0 bases at V and 3 bases at J, with 11 bases in the middle. Prepared libraries of TCR beta cDNA carried unique molecular identifiers. With roughly 0.85 to 11 million T cells as the source, 540,000 or so cDNA molecules resulted. MiXCR, run by TCRdb on the PCR reads, gives a single entry per CDR3 protein. The data show some 260,000 distinct CDR3 sequences, 35% to 45% seen once. This chain joins TRBV20-1 and TRBJ1-4; D not certain. The sequencing input was blood. This clonotype was sampled from a girl between 10 and 17 years old with multiple sclerosis. CDR3 coding DNA: TGCAGTGCTAGAGATGAACGGCGGGCTAATGAAAAACTGTTTTTT. Residues: CSARDERRANEKLFF.